These T cell receptor beta chains were read from a single sample in a study of shared clonotypes between healthy human individuals. Generated by immunoSEQ multiplex PCR, the TCRdb table keeps only in-frame clones and is missing some. The sample contains more than 400,000 clones, approximately 95% of which appear only once. Sequencing used naive CD4+ T cells sorted from blood. The receptors here all came from a woman aged 25 to 45 in good health. CDR3s include the opening cysteine and the closing phenylalanine or tryptophan. A D gene is named only where the DNA matches it firmly. The size of a clone is reported for some rows only, either as once, few or many, or as a class for expanded clones.

clone size,V gene,J gene,D gene,CDR3 protein,CDR3 DNA
-,TRBV18,TRBJ2-6,-,CASSPRVSGANVLTF,TGTGCCAGCTCACCGAGGGTTTCTGGGGCCAACGTCCTGACTTTC
-,TRBV28,TRBJ2-3,TRBD2,CASSLLPSGNTDTQYF,TGTGCCAGCAGTTTACTCCCTAGCGGAAACACAGATACGCAGTATTTT
-,TRBV15,TRBJ1-4,-,CATSRQNAGREKLFF,TGTGCCACCAGCCGACAGAACGCAGGGCGTGAAAAACTGTTTTTT
-,TRBV7-9,TRBJ2-7,-,CASTASSYEQYF,TGTGCCAGCACAGCCAGTTCCTACGAGCAGTACTTC
-,TRBV29-1,TRBJ2-5,-,CSVARVLQETQYF,TGCAGCGTTGCTAGAGTTTTACAAGAGACCCAGTACTTC
-,TRBV10-3,TRBJ2-1,-,CAISELGVNEQFF,TGTGCCATCAGTGAGTTAGGCGTTAATGAGCAGTTCTTC
once,TRBV2,TRBJ2-1,TRBD2,CASQTSGDVLMRNEQFF,TGTGCCAGCCAGACTAGCGGGGACGTTCTTATGAGGAATGAGCAGTTCTTC
-,TRBV5-1,TRBJ1-5,-,CASSLGMGQPQHF,TGCGCCAGCAGCTTGGGTATGGGCCAGCCCCAGCATTTT
-,TRBV7-9,TRBJ2-7,TRBD1,CASSGTGERYEQYF,TGTGCCAGCAGCGGGACAGGAGAGCGGTACGAGCAGTACTTC
-,TRBV28,TRBJ2-3,-,CASSFPRSGADTQYF,TGTGCCAGCAGTTTCCCCCGCTCTGGAGCAGATACGCAGTATTTT
-,TRBV2,TRBJ2-7,-,CASSLTRGGMGEQYF,TGTGCCAGCTCTTTGACTAGAGGGGGAATGGGCGAGCAGTACTTC
-,TRBV5-1,TRBJ1-4,-,CASSPQGSSEKLFF,TGCGCCAGCAGCCCCCAGGGTAGCTCTGAAAAACTGTTTTTT
-,TRBV18,TRBJ2-7,-,CASSPFSRDLYEQYF,TGTGCCAGCTCACCCTTTTCCCGGGACCTTTACGAGCAGTACTTC
once,TRBV28,TRBJ1-1,TRBD1,CASITTGTNTEAFF,TGTGCCAGCATTACGACAGGGACGAACACTGAAGCTTTCTTT
once,TRBV7-2,TRBJ1-5,-,CASSLVGEYSNQPQHF,TGTGCCAGCAGCTTAGTGGGGGAATATAGCAATCAGCCCCAGCATTTT
-,TRBV4-1,TRBJ2-3,-,CASSHPVRRAPDTQYF,TGCGCCAGCAGCCATCCCGTGCGGAGGGCCCCAGATACGCAGTATTTT
-,TRBV19,TRBJ1-2,TRBD1,CASSRDRGNYGYTF,TGTGCCAGTAGCCGGGACAGGGGTAACTATGGCTACACCTTC
-,TRBV9,TRBJ2-6,-,CASSDRVGANVLTF,TGTGCCAGCAGCGACAGGGTCGGGGCCAACGTCCTGACTTTC
-,TRBV5-4,TRBJ1-1,-,CASSYGIGAGDTEAFF,TGTGCCAGCAGCTACGGAATAGGGGCAGGGGATACTGAAGCTTTCTTT
-,TRBV2,TRBJ2-6,-,CASKRGAGANVLTF,TGTGCCAGCAAAAGGGGAGCGGGGGCCAACGTCCTGACTTTC
-,TRBV6-5,TRBJ2-3,-,CASSLVGTDTQYF,TGTGCCAGCAGTTTAGTAGGCACAGATACGCAGTATTTT
-,TRBV19,TRBJ1-1,TRBD1,CASSLEQGDTEAFF,TGTGCCAGTAGCCTCGAACAGGGGGATACTGAAGCTTTCTTT
-,TRBV7-9,TRBJ1-2,-,CASSLQVYGYTF,TGTGCCAGCAGCTTACAAGTCTATGGCTACACCTTC
-,TRBV2,TRBJ1-5,-,CASSEDWDQPQHF,TGTGCCAGCAGTGAAGATTGGGATCAGCCCCAGCATTTT
-,TRBV10-2,TRBJ2-7,TRBD2,CASISGLGRSYEQYF,TGCGCCAGCATAAGCGGACTAGGGCGATCCTACGAGCAGTACTTC
few,TRBV5-1,TRBJ1-4,-,CASSSDRWEKLFF,TGCGCCAGCAGTTCCGACAGGTGGGAAAAACTGTTTTTT
-,TRBV2,TRBJ2-5,TRBD2,CASSEEGLAGRGTQYF,TGTGCCAGCAGTGAAGAGGGACTAGCGGGACGTGGGACCCAGTACTTC
-,TRBV27,TRBJ1-5,TRBD1,CASSNHRGSRFQPQHF,TGTGCCAGCAGTAACCACAGGGGGAGCAGGTTTCAGCCCCAGCATTTT
-,TRBV6-1,TRBJ2-7,TRBD1,CASSENPRDRGREQYF,TGTGCCAGCAGTGAAAATCCCCGGGACAGGGGGCGGGAGCAGTACTTC
-,TRBV2,TRBJ2-1,TRBD2,CASNPTSGGDNEQFF,TGTGCCAGCAACCCGACTAGCGGGGGGGACAATGAGCAGTTCTTC
-,TRBV27,TRBJ2-5,TRBD1,CASSFGPGGETQYF,TGTGCCAGCAGTTTTGGTCCAGGGGGAGAGACCCAGTACTTC
-,TRBV4-1,TRBJ2-1,-,CASSQDWGGRKSEQFF,TGCGCCAGCAGTCAAGATTGGGGGGGGCGGAAGTCGGAGCAGTTCTTC
once,TRBV19,TRBJ2-3,TRBD1,CASSIPWDRATDTQYF,TGTGCCAGTAGTATCCCCTGGGACAGGGCGACAGATACGCAGTATTTT
-,TRBV11-2,TRBJ1-1,TRBD1,CASSPGQGAAPNTEAFF,TGTGCCAGCAGCCCCGGACAGGGGGCGGCCCCGAACACTGAAGCTTTCTTT
once,TRBV7-8,TRBJ1-5,TRBD1,CASSSGGQGADQPQHF,TGTGCCAGCAGCTCCGGGGGGCAGGGGGCTGATCAGCCCCAGCATTTT
once,TRBV6-1,TRBJ2-4,-,CASSEQGLGIYTVQYF,TGTGCCAGCAGTGAACAGGGGTTGGGTATCTATACCGTTCAGTACTTC
-,TRBV7-6,TRBJ1-1,-,CASSPCGTEAFF,TGTGCCAGCAGCCCCTGCGGCACTGAAGCTTTCTTT
-,TRBV5-1,TRBJ2-2,-,CASSSTLGAKAGELFF,TGCGCCAGCAGCTCTACGCTAGGGGCGAAGGCCGGGGAGCTGTTTTTT
-,TRBV29-1,TRBJ1-4,-,CSVGGNRPVSANEKLFF,TGCAGCGTTGGGGGGAACCGACCAGTATCAGCTAATGAAAAACTGTTTTTT
few,TRBV11-2,TRBJ1-2,TRBD1,CASSARGGGGYTF,TGTGCCAGCAGCGCCAGGGGGGGCGGCGGCTACACCTTC
-,TRBV4-1,TRBJ1-1,-,CASSQVGRVNTEAFF,TGCGCCAGCAGCCAAGTCGGCAGAGTGAACACTGAAGCTTTCTTT
-,TRBV28,TRBJ2-5,-,CASSFGQTQETQYF,TGTGCCAGCAGTTTCGGCCAGACCCAAGAGACCCAGTACTTC
-,TRBV7-9,TRBJ2-2,-,CASSSPGDGELFF,TGTGCCAGCAGCTCCCCAGGGGACGGGGAGCTGTTTTTT
-,TRBV30,TRBJ1-6,-,CAWSPGPNSPLHF,TGTGCCTGGAGTCCGGGCCCTAATTCACCCCTCCACTTT
-,TRBV19,TRBJ1-1,TRBD1,CASSSQGVPSEAFF,TGTGCCAGTAGTTCTCAGGGGGTCCCGTCTGAAGCTTTCTTT
-,TRBV30,TRBJ2-5,-,CAWSAGRGYQETQYF,TGTGCCTGGAGTGCAGGGCGAGGGTACCAAGAGACCCAGTACTTC
once,TRBV4-1,TRBJ2-2,-,CASSQGLMRGQNTGELFF,TGCGCCAGCAGCCAAGGACTCATGCGGGGGCAGAACACCGGGGAGCTGTTTTTT
-,TRBV29-1,TRBJ2-7,TRBD2,CSVEEPGLAGEREQYF,TGCAGCGTTGAGGAACCGGGACTAGCGGGAGAAAGGGAGCAGTACTTC
once,TRBV28,TRBJ2-7,TRBD2,CASSLPSTSGKLPYEQYF,TGTGCCAGCAGTTTGCCGAGCACTAGCGGGAAACTTCCCTACGAGCAGTACTTC
-,TRBV11-1,TRBJ1-4,TRBD1,CASSAGQGQKLFF,TGTGCCAGCAGCGCCGGACAGGGCCAAAAACTGTTTTTT
-,TRBV28,TRBJ2-7,-,CASSHSLFPEQYF,TGTGCCAGCAGTCACTCCCTGTTTCCCGAGCAGTACTTC
-,TRBV29-1,TRBJ1-4,TRBD1,CSAHPGQGEKLFF,TGCAGCGCCCACCCTGGACAGGGGGAAAAACTGTTTTTT
-,TRBV30,TRBJ2-7,-,CAWAGEQYF,TGTGCCTGGGCAGGGGAGCAGTACTTC